The T cell receptor (beta chain) under discussion was sequenced for a study of T cells in localized non-small cell lung cancer (dated by TCRdb to the early 2020s). General notes on the study: The study analyzed T cell repertoires of 236 early-stage NSCLC patients, comparing tumors and uninvolved tumor-adjacent lungs. The mean age of the NSCLC patients was around 67 years, with 130 or so men and approximately 100 women. All 240 or so NSCLC patients in the cohort were treatment-naive and had localized lung tumors that were resected. Beyond this particular receptor, the publication reports: Higher T cell density in blood was associated with longer overall survival, whereas higher clonality in adjacent lung was associated with shorter survival. Multi-region tumor sequencing was not performed, so intratumor heterogeneity could not be excluded. Of the top 100 tumor clones, a median of roughly 53 were detected in paired uninvolved adjacent lung; under 30 were also among that lung's top 100. Because the study design was exploratory, TCR variables were selected using unadjusted p-values without false-discovery rate correction. Uninvolved tumor-adjacent lung showed the highest T cell clonality, higher than tumor, which suggests more focused antigenic responses in the adjacent lung.

From cysteine to phenylalanine, the CDR3 is 12 amino acids long. Here the CDR3 DNA is all that survives: 36 bases in frame from base 1. Taken from the germline V gene, the CDR1 and CDR2 loops are KGHSH and LQKENI. Relative to germline, V is 5 bases shorter and J is 5 bases shorter, with 9 bases between their ends. The immunoSEQ Assay was used to sequence TCR beta CDR3 regions from DNA. As for the authors' bioinformatics: T cell density was computed as TCR beta template counts normalized to usable DNA estimated by amplifying housekeeping genes. Using the preseqR package, richness was estimated by extrapolating to 120,000 templates for tissue samples and 400,000 templates for PBMC samples. Clonality was calculated as one minus Pielou's evenness. To identify tissue-enriched TCRs, differential abundance testing was run on productive amino-acid clonotypes with a minimum total count of 5 and an alpha of 0.1. The Jaccard Index and the Morisita Overlap Index were used to quantify repertoire overlap between compartments. TCR beta CDR3s were clustered by GLIPH together with public tetramer-defined viral CDR3s, and at least three viral sequences plus V-gene enrichment were required for viral motifs. The clones in this table, taken by TCRdb from immuneACCESS, are in-frame only. Not every clone is retained; where verified, under half of the shortfall comes from an unresolved V gene, and the cause of the rest is unknown. The V and J calls and the clone size are those of that table, but D and trimming were determined from the DNA. For this sample there are a few thousand clones; around 40% appear just once. The ten largest clones represent approximately 6.3% of the sample.

As to this clone: Its antigen is currently not known. Base qualities are not recorded, but no much larger clone differs from it by a single base.

At diagnosis, peripheral blood, uninvolved tumor-adjacent lung and tumor were collected and were preserved as a mix of fresh-frozen and FFPE material. Recombination connected TRBV18 to TRBJ2-5, with a weak D call of TRBD2 (5 bases match). The specimen comprised lung tumor tissue, sampled before any cancer treatment. This receptor was taken from a woman aged 40-69 years with stage I lung adenocarcinoma. The sequenced DNA: TGTGCCAGCTCAACCGAGGGCGAGACCCAGTACTTC. It is translated as CASSTEGETQYF.